A single sample is the source of the 30 T cell receptor beta chains below, sequenced in a study of human T cells and chemical hapten exposure. One entry per CDR3 protein results from TCRdb running MiXCR on the RACE reads. In the table there are approximately 82,000 distinct CDR3 sequences, 8% to 11% of which are singletons. Noted time point: patch test 1, 2 weeks after DPC sensitization. Regarding treatment: therapeutic diphenylcyclopropenone sensitization with weekly scalp DPC. The sequences come from whole blood, collected in connection with sensitization to the hapten diphenylcyclopropenone (DPC). These receptors all come from a middle-aged man with alopecia areata. Some clones in this sample may be carry-over from other donors' samples.

The rearrangement links TRBV6-2 or TRBV6-3 to TRBJ1-6; a possible D gene is TRBD1 (6 bases). The CDR3 consists of 14 residues. In germline, CDR1 is MNHEY, CDR2 SVGEGT. Trimming left V 2 bases short and J 7 bases short, with 9 bases between. The CDR3 region is CASSYDRMNSPLHF. The CDR3 bases are TGTGCCAGCAGTTACGACAGGATGAATTCACCCCTCCACTTT.

This clonotype was found many times. The chain recombines TRBV27 with TRBJ1-2, with D uncertain. The germline gives CDR1 MNHEY, CDR2 SMNVEV (reference sequence). This CDR3 region has 13 residues. The V and J ends lost 7 bases and 3 bases respectively, with 12 bases between them. CDR3 in DNA: TGTGCCAGCAAGTTTCGGCAGGACTATGGCTACACCTTC. This codes for CASKFRQDYGYTF.

This clonotype has a single count. The rearrangement links TRBV7-8 to TRBJ1-2; D possibly corresponds to TRBD1 (6 bases). Trimming shortened V by 2 bases and J by 3 bases, and 25 bases separated the two germline ends. The CDR3 covers 19 residues. Germline V gene sequence: CDR1 SGHVS, CDR2 FQNEAQ. CDR3 in amino acids: CASSLFESWTAIRDYGYTF. CDR3 DNA sequence: TGTGCCAGCAGCTTATTCGAGAGCTGGACAGCTATCCGGGACTATGGCTACACCTTC.

V gene TRBV12-3 or TRBV12-4 combines with J gene TRBJ1-1; 7 bases are shared with TRBD1. V was pared by 10 bases and J by 3 bases, with 11 bases of the junction left unmatched. The CDR3 runs 14 residues. The CDR3 sequence: CATAFSTGDTEAFF. CDR3 in DNA: TGTGCCACCGCCTTTAGCACAGGGGACACTGAAGCTTTCTTT.

This clonotype was counted between two and nine times. The chain recombines TRBV6-2 or TRBV6-3 with TRBJ1-1; weak D call: TRBD1 (5 bases). This CDR3 has 13 amino acids. The V gene's germline CDR1 is MNHEY and CDR2 SVGEGT. Deletions cut 6 bases from V and 1 base from J, with 9 bases between. CDR3 residues: CASRHGQNTEAFF. Written as DNA, the CDR3 is TGTGCCAGCAGACACGGACAGAACACTGAAGCTTTCTTT.

This chain uses TRBV18 with TRBJ2-1; TRBD2 matches 11 bases. The germline V gene has CDR1 KGHSH and CDR2 LQKENI. CDR3 size: 16 residues. The V and J ends lost 3 bases and 5 bases, in that order; junction bases with no gene match: 6. CDR3 region: CASSPLAGGPHNEQFF. In nucleotides, the CDR3 is TGTGCCAGCTCACCCTTAGCGGGAGGGCCGCACAATGAGCAGTTCTTC. Based on the CDR3 plus reference TRBV18 and TRBJ2-1, the full variable domain is NAGVMQNPRHLVRRRGQEARLRCSPMKGHSHVYWYRQLPEEGLKFMVYLQKENIIDESGMPKERFSAEFPKEGPSILRIQQVVRGDSAAYFCASSPLAGGPHNEQFFGPGTRLTVL.

This clonotype was recorded a few times. J is TRBJ1-2 and V is TRBV12-3 or TRBV12-4; a weak D match, TRBD1 (6 bases). V was trimmed by 6 bases and J by 6 bases, leaving 17 bases between them. The CDR3 runs to 14 residues. CDR3 nucleotides: TGTGCCAGCAGCTATCGGGGGGGCGGAGATGGCTACACCTTC. Translating gives CASSYRGGGDGYTF.

The chain is built from TRBV5-6 and TRBJ1-1; D gene uncertain. This CDR3 is 14 amino acids long. The germline V and J ends were trimmed by 2 bases and 2 bases, with 10 bases remaining between them. The germline gives CDR1 SGHDT, CDR2 YYEEEE. CDR3 in amino acids: CASSFGVRNTEAFF. In DNA, the CDR3 is TGTGCCAGCAGCTTTGGAGTACGAAACACTGAAGCTTTCTTT.

This clonotype was seen only a few times. This chain uses TRBV6-1 with TRBJ2-7, with D possibly matching TRBD2 (5 bases). CDR1 and CDR2 from the germline V gene are MNHNS and SASEGT. CDR3 length equals 13 residues. Between the trimmed V and J ends, which lost 0 bases and 3 bases, there was a span of 6 bases. CDR3 sequence: CASSEAEDYEQYV. In DNA, the CDR3 is TGTGCCAGCAGTGAAGCGGAGGACTACGAGCAGTACGTC.

This clonotype has a handful of counts. The V call is TRBV2, the J call TRBJ2-2; unclear D gene. Germline CDR1 SNHLY, CDR2 FYNNEI. V was trimmed by 7 bases and J by 0 bases, leaving 12 bases between them. The CDR3 is made up of 15 amino acids. The CDR3: CASTILNPNTGELFF. In nucleotides, the CDR3 is TGTGCCAGCACCATACTAAATCCGAACACCGGGGAGCTGTTTTTT.

The rearrangement joins TRBV14 to TRBJ2-3; 7 bases map to TRBD2. The CDR3 sequence is 15 residues long. The V gene's germline CDR1 is SGHDN and CDR2 FVKESK. V trimming: 4 bases; J trimming: 5 bases; junction bases outside the gene matches: 9. The DNA for the CDR3 is TGTGCCAGCAGCCCGGGACTACAAAGTGTAGATACGCAGTATTTT. Protein sequence: CASSPGLQSVDTQYF.

This clonotype was counted many times. The chain is built from TRBV29-1 and TRBJ1-6, with D possibly TRBD1 on 5 matching bases. Trimming took 0 bases from V and 5 from J, leaving 11 bases between them. CDR1 and CDR2 (germline): SQVTM, ANQGSEA. The CDR3 is 15 residues long. CDR3 bases: TGCAGCGTTGAAGATCAGGGAGGGAATAATTCACCCCTCCACTTT. Residues: CSVEDQGGNNSPLHF.

This clonotype ranks as medium-sized. The genes are TRBV20-1 and TRBJ2-3, with 10 bases lining up with TRBD2. With 0 bases clipped from V and 6 bases from J, the junction kept 9 bases outside the gene matches. Germline V gives CDR1 DFQATT, CDR2 SNEGSKA (reference sequence). The CDR3 totals 16 residues. This CDR3 reads CSARDPSGSARDTQYF. The CDR3 DNA sequence: TGCAGTGCTAGAGATCCTAGCGGGAGCGCGAGGGATACGCAGTATTTT.

This clonotype turned up a few times. The V call is TRBV7-9, the J call TRBJ2-3; no definite D call. The CDR3 is 12 amino acids. Trimming shortened V by 4 bases and J by 10 bases, and 12 bases separated the two germline ends. Germline values: CDR1 SEHNR, CDR2 FQNEAQ (reference sequence). For the CDR3, the DNA is TGTGCCAGCAGCTCGGACCCGGTTGCGCAGTATTTT. Amino acid sequence: CASSSDPVAQYF. Looking up the rest from reference TRBV7-9 and TRBJ2-3 gives the full variable domain: DTGVSQNPRHKITKRGQNVTFRCDPISEHNRLYWYRQTLGQGPEFLTYFQNEAQLEKSRLLSDRFSAERPKGSFSTLEIQRTEQGDSAMYLCASSSDPVAQYFGPGTRLTVL.

A few counts support this clonotype. The chain links TRBV19 to TRBJ1-4, with D uncertain. The CDR3 runs 13 residues. The V gene's germline CDR1 is LNHDA and CDR2 SQIVND (reference sequence). Trimming cost V 5 bases and J 10 bases, with 14 bases left between them. CDR3 in amino acids: CASSETILGKLFF. As DNA, the CDR3 is TGTGCCAGTAGTGAGACCATTTTGGGAAAACTGTTTTTT.

The rearrangement links TRBV4-3 to TRBJ1-4, with D unclear. This CDR3 contains 16 residues. Trimming removed 3 bases from V and 0 bases from J, with 11 bases in between. The V gene's germline CDR1 is LGHNA and CDR2 YSLEER. CDR3: CASSHGGRATNEKLFF. CDR3 DNA: TGCGCCAGCAGCCATGGAGGGAGAGCAACTAATGAAAAACTGTTTTTT.

A few counts support this clonotype. The CDR3: CATMPAGGSPLETQYF. CDR3 DNA sequence: TGTGCCACCATGCCGGCAGGAGGGAGCCCCCTCGAGACCCAGTACTTC. The chain couples TRBV24-1 to TRBJ2-5; tentatively, D is TRBD2 (6 bases). The CDR3 totals 16 residues. Trimming cost V 8 bases and J 5 bases, with 23 bases left between them. Germline-derived CDR1 and CDR2 are KGHDR and SFDVKD.

The chain uses TRBV6-5 and TRBJ2-7, with TRBD1 identical over 8 bases. The V gene end was trimmed by 6 bases and the J gene end by 3 bases; junction bases not matched to a gene: 10. CDR3 length equals 15 residues. Germline CDR1 reads MNHEY; CDR2 reads SVGAGI. CDR3 sequence (DNA): TGTGCCAGCAGCCCGACAGGGGCGGTCGGCTACGAGCAGTACTTC. As protein: CASSPTGAVGYEQYF.

CDR3 DNA sequence: TGTGCCAGCAGCCAGGGGGCCGATACGCAGTATTTT. The encoded protein is CASSQGADTQYF. The chain carries TRBV5-4 and TRBJ2-3, with 8 bases fitting TRBD1. Germline CDR1 is SGHNT and CDR2 is YYREEE (reference sequence). V gave up 4 bases and J gave up 6 bases; unmatched junction bases: 1. The CDR3 totals 12 residues.

The genes are TRBV12-3 or TRBV12-4 and TRBJ2-1; 12 bases are a match to TRBD2. This CDR3 contains 15 residues. J lost 4 bases, V lost 6 bases, and 4 bases had no gene match. The CDR3 bases are TGTGCCAGCAGGGCCGGGACTAGCGGGTACAATGAGCAGTTCTTC. The encoded protein is CASRAGTSGYNEQFF.

At least ten counts were recorded for this clonotype. This chain uses TRBV7-9 with TRBJ1-2, with no clear D. The V gene lost 2 bases and the J gene lost 2 bases, with 6 bases spanning the gap. CDR1 is SEHNR and CDR2 is FQNEAQ in the germline V gene (reference sequence). This CDR3 spans 13 amino acids. DNA of the CDR3: TGTGCCAGCAGCTTAATAGGAAACTATGGCTACACCTTC. This sequence encodes CASSLIGNYGYTF.

V usage is TRBV6-2 or TRBV6-3 and J usage is TRBJ1-4; D gene ambiguous. The CDR3 covers 16 residues. Germline loops: CDR1 MNHEY, CDR2 SVGEGT. V gave up 2 bases and J gave up 4 bases, with 14 bases separating them. CDR3 sequence reads: CASSYSVGQDNEKLFF. DNA for the CDR3: TGTGCCAGCAGTTACAGCGTCGGGCAGGATAATGAAAAACTGTTTTTT.

This clonotype has more than one count but fewer than ten. The chain has TRBV27 and TRBJ2-6, with 10 bases that match TRBD2. Per the germline V gene, CDR1 is MNHEY and CDR2 is SMNVEV (reference sequence). The V and J ends lost 4 bases and 0 bases, in that order; junction bases with no gene match: 3. CDR3 length: 17 residues. Here the CDR3 reads CASSYRLAGSGANVLTF. CDR3 DNA sequence: TGTGCCAGCAGTTATAGACTAGCGGGCTCTGGGGCCAACGTCCTGACTTTC.

This clonotype was found many times. The chain is built from TRBV10-3 and TRBJ2-1; D not certain. Germline V gene sequence: CDR1 ENHRY, CDR2 SYGVKD. The CDR3 length is 13 residues. V was cut by 0 bases and J by 7 bases, with 7 bases left in between. The CDR3 here is CAISESLENEQFF. The CDR3 DNA sequence: TGTGCCATCAGTGAGTCCCTAGAGAATGAGCAGTTCTTC.

In this sample, this clonotype turned up a few times. The chain employs TRBV27 and TRBJ2-7; 15 bases map to TRBD2. The CDR3 has 16 residues. J lost 4 bases, V lost 3 bases, and 4 bases had no gene match. In germline, CDR1 is MNHEY, CDR2 SMNVEV (reference sequence). CDR3 coding DNA: TGTGCCAGCAGTTTGGGGGGACTAGCGGGAGGATACGAGCAGTACTTC. This translates into CASSLGGLAGGYEQYF.

In its sample, this clonotype was seen a few times. The V and J genes are TRBV20-1 and TRBJ2-3; 9 bases agree with TRBD2. Trimming at V came to 3 bases and at J to 3 bases, leaving 10 bases not matched to a gene. This CDR3 has 16 residues. The germline CDR1 and CDR2 sequences are DFQATT and SNEGSKA (reference sequence). The CDR3 nucleotides read TGCAGTGCTAGTGGGGGTAGCGGGAGAGGGACAGATACGCAGTATTTT. Residues: CSASGGSGRGTDTQYF.

This clonotype was seen many times. The chain is built from TRBV6-2 or TRBV6-3 and TRBJ1-5; D is undetermined. This CDR3 region has 14 residues. Germline V gene data show CDR1 as MNHEY and CDR2 as SVGEGT. V dropped 6 bases and J dropped 0 bases, with 9 bases sitting between them. CDR3 residues: CASSNLGSNQPQHF. In nucleotides, the CDR3 is TGTGCCAGCAGCAACTTGGGTAGCAATCAGCCCCAGCATTTT.

The chain joins TRBV28 to TRBJ2-7; D is uncertain. V was shortened by 3 bases and J by 2 bases, with 8 bases between the two germline ends. Germline V lookup: CDR1 MDHEN, CDR2 SYDVKM. The CDR3 covers 13 residues. The CDR3 is CASSFGGPYEQYV. DNA for the CDR3: TGTGCCAGCAGTTTCGGCGGACCCTACGAGCAGTACGTC.

V and J are TRBV6-1 and TRBJ2-3, with D tentatively TRBD2 (6 bases). V was cut by 9 bases and J by 6 bases, with 19 bases left in between. The CDR3 sequence is 14 residues long. CDR1 is MNHNS and CDR2 is SASEGT in the germline V gene. The CDR3 bases are TGTGCCAGTGGGAGGCAGGAGGTTGGCGATACGCAGTATTTT. Translation: CASGRQEVGDTQYF.

This clonotype has only a few counts. J is TRBJ1-2 and V is TRBV5-8; no definite D call. CDR1 is SGHTS and CDR2 is YDEGEE in the germline V gene. Trimming removed 2 bases from V and 4 bases from J, with 9 bases in between. This CDR3 comprises 13 residues. The CDR3 nucleotides read TGTGCCAGCAGCTTAAAACGAGTCTATGGCTACACCTTC. Translating gives CASSLKRVYGYTF.